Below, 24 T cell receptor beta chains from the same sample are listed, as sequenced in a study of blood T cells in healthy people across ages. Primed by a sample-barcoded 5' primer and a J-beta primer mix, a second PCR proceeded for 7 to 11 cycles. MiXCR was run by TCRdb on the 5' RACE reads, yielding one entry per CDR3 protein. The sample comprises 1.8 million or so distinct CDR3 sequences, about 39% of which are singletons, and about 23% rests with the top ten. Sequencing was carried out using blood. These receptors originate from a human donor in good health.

CDR3 loop: CASISGFGELFF. Written as DNA, the CDR3 is TGTGCCAGCATATCAGGGTTCGGGGAGCTGTTTTTT. V is TRBV6-6 and J is TRBJ2-2; perhaps TRBD1 as D (5 bases). The CDR3 extends over 12 amino acids. Looked up from germline, CDR1 is MNHNY and CDR2 is SVGAGI (reference sequence). V was pared by 7 bases and J by 7 bases, with 10 bases between.

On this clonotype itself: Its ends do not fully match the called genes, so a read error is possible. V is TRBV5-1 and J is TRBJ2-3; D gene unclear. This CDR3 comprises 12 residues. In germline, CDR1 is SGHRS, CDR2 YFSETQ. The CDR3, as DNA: TGCGCCGGCAGCTCCAGCACAGATACGCAGTATTTT. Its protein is CAGSSSTDTQYF. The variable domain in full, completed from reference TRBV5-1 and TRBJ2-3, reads KAGVTQTPRYLIKTRGQQVTLSCSPISGHRSVSWYQQTPGQGLQFLFEYFSETQRNKGNFPGRFSGRQFSNSRSEMNVSTLELGDSALYLCAGSSSTDTQYFGPGTRLTVL.

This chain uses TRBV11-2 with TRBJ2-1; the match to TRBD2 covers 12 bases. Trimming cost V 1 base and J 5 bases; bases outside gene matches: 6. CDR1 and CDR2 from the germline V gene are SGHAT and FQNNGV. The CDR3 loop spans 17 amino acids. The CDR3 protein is CASSLVPLAGGDNEQFF. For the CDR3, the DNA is TGTGCCAGCAGCTTAGTCCCACTAGCGGGGGGCGACAATGAGCAGTTCTTC.

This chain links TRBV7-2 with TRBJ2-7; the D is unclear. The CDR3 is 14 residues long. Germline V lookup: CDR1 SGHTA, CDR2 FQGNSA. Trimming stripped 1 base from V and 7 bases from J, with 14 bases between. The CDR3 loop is CASSLGGILREQYF. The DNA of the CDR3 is TGTGCCAGCAGCTTAGGCGGTATCCTACGAGAGCAGTACTTC.

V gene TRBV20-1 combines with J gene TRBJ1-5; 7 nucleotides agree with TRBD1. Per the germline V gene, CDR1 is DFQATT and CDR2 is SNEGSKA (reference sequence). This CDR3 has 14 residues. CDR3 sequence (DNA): TGCAGCGCTCTTGACAGGGCGGGCAATCAGCCCCAGCATTTT. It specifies CSALDRAGNQPQHF.

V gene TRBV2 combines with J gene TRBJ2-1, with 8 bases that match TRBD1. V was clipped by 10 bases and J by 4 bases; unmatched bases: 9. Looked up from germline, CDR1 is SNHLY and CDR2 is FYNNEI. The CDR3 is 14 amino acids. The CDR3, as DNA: TGTGCCACCCATTGGACAGGGAGTTACAATGAGCAGTTCTTC. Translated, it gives CATHWTGSYNEQFF.

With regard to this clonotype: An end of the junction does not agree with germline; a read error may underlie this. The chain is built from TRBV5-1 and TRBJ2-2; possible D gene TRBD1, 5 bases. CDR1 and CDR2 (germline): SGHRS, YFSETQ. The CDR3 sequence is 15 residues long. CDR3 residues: CASSLGRVGAGELFF. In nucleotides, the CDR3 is TGCGCCAGCAGTTTGGGCAGGGTTGGTGCCGGGGAGCTGTTTTTT.

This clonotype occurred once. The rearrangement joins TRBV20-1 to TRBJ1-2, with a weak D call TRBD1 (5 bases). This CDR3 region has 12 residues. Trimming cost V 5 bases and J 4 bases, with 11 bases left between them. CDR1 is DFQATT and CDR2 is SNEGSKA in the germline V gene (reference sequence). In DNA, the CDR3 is TGCAGTGCTTCAGGGTCTGGCTATGGCTACACCTTC. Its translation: CSASGSGYGYTF.

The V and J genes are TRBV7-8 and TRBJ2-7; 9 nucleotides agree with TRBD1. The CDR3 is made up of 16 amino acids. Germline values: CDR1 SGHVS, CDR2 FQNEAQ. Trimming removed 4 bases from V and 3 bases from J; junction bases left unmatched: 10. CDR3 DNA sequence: TGTGCCAGCAGCTCCAGTGCCGGGACAGGGCTCTACGAGCAGTACTTC. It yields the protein CASSSSAGTGLYEQYF.

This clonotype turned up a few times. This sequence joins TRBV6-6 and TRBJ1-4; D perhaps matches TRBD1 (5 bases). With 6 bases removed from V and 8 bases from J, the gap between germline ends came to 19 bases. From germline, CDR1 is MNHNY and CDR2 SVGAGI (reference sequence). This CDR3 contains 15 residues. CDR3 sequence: CASRPAGTSGEKLFF. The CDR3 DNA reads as TGTGCCAGCAGACCCGCCGGGACGTCAGGGGAAAAACTGTTTTTT.

The CDR3 here is CASGLTSGGEQYF. DNA of the CDR3: TGTGCCAGCGGGTTGACTAGCGGGGGCGAGCAGTACTTC. The rearrangement links TRBV7-9 to TRBJ2-7, with 12 bases fitting TRBD2. From germline, CDR1 is SEHNR and CDR2 FQNEAQ (reference sequence). CDR3 length: 13 amino acids. The J segment lost 6 bases and the V segment lost 8 bases, leaving 5 bases of the junction unmatched.

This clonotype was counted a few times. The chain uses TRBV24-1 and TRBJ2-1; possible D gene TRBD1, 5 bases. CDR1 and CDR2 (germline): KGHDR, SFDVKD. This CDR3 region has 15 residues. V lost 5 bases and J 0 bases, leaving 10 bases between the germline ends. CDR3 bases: TGTGCCACCAGTGGACAGCTGAGCTCCTACAATGAGCAGTTCTTC. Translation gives CATSGQLSSYNEQFF.

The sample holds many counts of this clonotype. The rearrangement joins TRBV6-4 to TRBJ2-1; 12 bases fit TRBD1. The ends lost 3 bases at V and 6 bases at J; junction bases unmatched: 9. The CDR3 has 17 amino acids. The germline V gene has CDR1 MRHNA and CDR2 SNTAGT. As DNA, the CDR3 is TGTGCCAGCAGTGATTCTCTCAGGGACAGGGGGCGCAATGAGCAGTTCTTC. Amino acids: CASSDSLRDRGRNEQFF.

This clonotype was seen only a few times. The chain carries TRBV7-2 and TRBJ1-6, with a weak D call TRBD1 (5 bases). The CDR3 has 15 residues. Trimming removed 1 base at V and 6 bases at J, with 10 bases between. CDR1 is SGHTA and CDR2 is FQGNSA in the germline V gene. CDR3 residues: CASSLGGLPNSPLHF. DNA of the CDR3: TGTGCCAGCAGCTTAGGGGGCCTTCCTAATTCACCCCTCCACTTT. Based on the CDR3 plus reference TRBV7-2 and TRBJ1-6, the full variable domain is GAGVSQSPSNKVTEKGKDVELRCDPISGHTALYWYRQSLGQGLEFLIYFQGNSAPDKSGLPSDRFSAERTGGSVSTLTIQRTQQEDSAVYLCASSLGGLPNSPLHFGNGTRLTVT.

As DNA, the CDR3 is TGTGCCAGCAGTTTACCCCGAGGGACTGAAGCTTTCTTT. This sequence encodes CASSLPRGTEAFF. The chain combines TRBV27 with TRBJ1-1, with D uncertain. Germline values: CDR1 MNHEY, CDR2 SMNVEV (reference sequence). The CDR3 runs 13 residues. Trimming shortened V by 2 bases and J by 5 bases, and 9 bases separated the two germline ends.

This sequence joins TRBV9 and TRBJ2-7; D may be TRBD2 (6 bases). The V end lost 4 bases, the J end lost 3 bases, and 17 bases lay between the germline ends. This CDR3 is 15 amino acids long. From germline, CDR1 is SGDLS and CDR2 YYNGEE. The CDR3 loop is CASSRSAGHSYEQYF. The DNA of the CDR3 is TGTGCCAGCAGCCGTAGCGCGGGGCATAGCTACGAGCAGTACTTC.

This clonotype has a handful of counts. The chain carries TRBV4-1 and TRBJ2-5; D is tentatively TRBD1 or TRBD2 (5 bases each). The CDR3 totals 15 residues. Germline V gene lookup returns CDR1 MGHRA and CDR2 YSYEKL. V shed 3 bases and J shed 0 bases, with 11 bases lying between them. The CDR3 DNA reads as TGCGCCAGCAGCCAGTTCGTGGGGGACCAAGAGACCCAGTACTTC. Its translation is CASSQFVGDQETQYF.

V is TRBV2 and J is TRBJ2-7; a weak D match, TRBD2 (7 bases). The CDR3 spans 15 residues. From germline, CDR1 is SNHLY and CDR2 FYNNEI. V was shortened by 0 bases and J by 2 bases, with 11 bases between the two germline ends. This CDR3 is CASSEANGGPYEQYF. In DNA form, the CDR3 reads TGTGCCAGCAGTGAAGCTAACGGGGGGCCCTACGAGCAGTACTTC. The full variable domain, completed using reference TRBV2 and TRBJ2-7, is EPEVTQTPSHQVTQMGQEVILRCVPISNHLYFYWYRQILGQKVEFLVSFYNNEISEKSEIFDDQFSVERPDGSNFTLKIRSTKLEDSAMYFCASSEANGGPYEQYFGPGTRLTVT.

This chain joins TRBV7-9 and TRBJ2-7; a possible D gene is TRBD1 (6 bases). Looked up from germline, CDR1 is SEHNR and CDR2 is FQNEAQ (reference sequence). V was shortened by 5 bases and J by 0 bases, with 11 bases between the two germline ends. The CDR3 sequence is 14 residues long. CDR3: CASSTQDSSYEQYF. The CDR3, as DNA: TGTGCCAGCAGCACGCAGGACAGCTCCTACGAGCAGTACTTC.

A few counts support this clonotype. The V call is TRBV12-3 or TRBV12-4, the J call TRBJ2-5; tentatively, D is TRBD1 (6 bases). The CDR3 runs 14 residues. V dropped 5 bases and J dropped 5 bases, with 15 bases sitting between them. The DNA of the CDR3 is TGTGCCAGCAGTCCAGGGGTAGGGGTGGAGACCCAGTACTTC. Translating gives CASSPGVGVETQYF.

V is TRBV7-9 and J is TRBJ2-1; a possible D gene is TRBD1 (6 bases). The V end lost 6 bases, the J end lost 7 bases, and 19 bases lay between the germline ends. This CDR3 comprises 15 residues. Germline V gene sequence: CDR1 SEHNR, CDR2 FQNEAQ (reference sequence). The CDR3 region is CASRPGHPERNEQFF. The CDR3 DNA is TGTGCCAGCAGGCCGGGACACCCCGAGAGGAATGAGCAGTTCTTC.

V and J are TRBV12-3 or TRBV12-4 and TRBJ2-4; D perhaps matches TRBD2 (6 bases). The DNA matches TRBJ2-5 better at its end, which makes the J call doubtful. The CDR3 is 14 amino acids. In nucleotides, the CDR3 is TGTGCCAGCATCTCTACCCCGGGGGAAGAGACCCAGTACTTC. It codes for CASISTPGEETQYF.

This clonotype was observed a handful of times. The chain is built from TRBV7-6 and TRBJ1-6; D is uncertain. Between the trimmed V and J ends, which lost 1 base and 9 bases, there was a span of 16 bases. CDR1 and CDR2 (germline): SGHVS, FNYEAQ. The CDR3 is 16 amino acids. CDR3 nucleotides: TGTGCCAGCAGCTTAGGGATCCGCCAGTCGGGTTCACCCCTCCACTTT. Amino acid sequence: CASSLGIRQSGSPLHF.

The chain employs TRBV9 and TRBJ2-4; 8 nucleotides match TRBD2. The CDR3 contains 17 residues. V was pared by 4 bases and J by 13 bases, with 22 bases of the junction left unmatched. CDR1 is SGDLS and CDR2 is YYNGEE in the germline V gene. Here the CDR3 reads CASSSRSGVTTYNEQYF. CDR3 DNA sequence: TGTGCCAGCAGCTCACGTAGCGGGGTCACAACCTACAATGAGCAGTACTTC.